These 21 T cell receptor beta chains originate from one sample sequenced in a study of identical twins. TCRdb processed the 5' RACE reads anew with MiXCR; each CDR3 protein has one entry. The table has 1.5 million to 2 million distinct CDR3 sequences, around 33% seen once. Sequencing input: cord blood. These receptors were taken from a newborn girl in good health.

This chain joins TRBV28 and TRBJ1-1; D unclear. This CDR3 is built from 15 residues. V lost 2 bases and J lost 0, with 10 bases in between. Germline CDR1 reads MDHEN; CDR2 reads SYDVKM. CDR3 region: CASSLVFGLNTEAFF. The CDR3, as DNA: TGTGCCAGCAGTTTAGTTTTTGGATTGAACACTGAAGCTTTCTTT.

The CDR3 nucleotides read TGCGCCAGCAGCTGGGCCGGGACAGGGGGCGTCACGGAGACCCAGTACTTC. The encoded protein is CASSWAGTGGVTETQYF. This sequence joins TRBV5-1 and TRBJ2-5; 12 nucleotides agree with TRBD1. CDR1 is SGHRS and CDR2 is YFSETQ in the germline V gene. With 3 bases clipped from V and 5 bases from J, the junction kept 11 bases outside the gene matches. The CDR3 is 17 amino acids.

V is TRBV3-1 and J is TRBJ2-5; a weak D match, TRBD2 (5 bases). The V gene's germline CDR1 is LGHDT and CDR2 YNNKEL (reference sequence). The CDR3 consists of 15 residues. Between the trimmed V and J ends, which lost 0 bases and 4 bases, there was a span of 12 bases. The CDR3 region is CASSQDRIEGETQYF. CDR3 bases: TGTGCCAGCAGCCAAGATAGAATAGAGGGAGAGACCCAGTACTTC.

The rearrangement uses TRBV20-1 and TRBJ2-1; the match to TRBD2 covers 8 bases. Looked up from germline, CDR1 is DFQATT and CDR2 is SNEGSKA (reference sequence). Unmatched junction bases numbered 11, after V lost 6 bases and J lost 7 bases. This CDR3 contains 14 residues. In DNA, the CDR3 is TGCAGTGCCACGATGCCTAGCGGGTTAAATGAGCAGTTCTTC. Protein product: CSATMPSGLNEQFF.

This clonotype was seen more than once but under ten times. V gene TRBV20-1 combines with J gene TRBJ2-3; 9 nucleotides match TRBD2. The CDR3 sequence is 12 residues long. Per germline, CDR1 DFQATT and CDR2 SNEGSKA (reference sequence). CDR3 sequence (DNA): TGCAGCCCTAGCGGGAAACCAGATACGCAGTATTTT. Translation gives CSPSGKPDTQYF.

This clonotype has only a few counts. V usage is TRBV11-2 and J usage is TRBJ2-7; possibly TRBD1 for D (6 bases). Deletions cut 5 bases from V and 7 bases from J, with 15 bases between. Germline CDR1 SGHAT, CDR2 FQNNGV. The CDR3 totals 13 residues. CDR3 protein: CASSTDSPLEQYF. The CDR3 DNA follows: TGTGCCAGCAGCACGGACAGTCCTCTGGAGCAGTACTTC.

The chain recombines TRBV27 with TRBJ2-3; 7 bases match TRBD1. There are 14 residues in the CDR3. Unmatched junction bases numbered 10, after V lost 11 bases and J lost 2 bases. The germline CDR1 and CDR2 sequences are MNHEY and SMNVEV (reference sequence). The CDR3, as DNA: TGTGCCTGCACCCCACAGGGGCACACAGATACGCAGTATTTT. This codes for CACTPQGHTDTQYF.

This clonotype was detected only once. The chain recombines TRBV12-3 or TRBV12-4 with TRBJ2-7; 11 bases agree with TRBD2. This CDR3 is 16 amino acids long. Trimming cost V 6 bases and J 7 bases; bases outside gene matches: 14. The CDR3: CASRLGTSGPYNEQYF. CDR3 bases: TGTGCCAGCAGACTCGGGACTAGCGGACCGTACAATGAGCAGTACTTC.

Ten or more counts support this clonotype. The gene calls are TRBV4-2 and TRBJ2-7; tentative D call: TRBD1 (5 bases). Trimming cost V 0 bases and J 4 bases, with 13 bases left between them. Looked up from germline, CDR1 is LGHNA and CDR2 is YNFKEQ. This CDR3 contains 15 residues. The CDR3 loop is CASSQEARQTYEQYF. CDR3 nucleotide sequence: TGTGCCAGCAGCCAAGAGGCGAGACAGACATACGAGCAGTACTTC.

This clonotype was observed a handful of times. The chain employs TRBV5-1 and TRBJ1-1; perhaps TRBD1 as D (6 bases). The CDR3 has 15 amino acids. The germline V gene encodes CDR1 SGHRS and CDR2 YFSETQ. The V and J ends lost 0 bases and 5 bases respectively, with 14 bases between them. The CDR3 here is CASSLGAGAGTEAFF. CDR3 DNA: TGCGCCAGCAGCTTGGGCGCAGGGGCGGGGACTGAAGCTTTCTTT.

The chain recombines TRBV6-5 with TRBJ2-6; D gene uncertain. Between the trimmed V and J ends, which lost 9 bases and 4 bases, there was a span of 10 bases. Per the germline V gene, CDR1 is MNHEY and CDR2 is SVGAGI. The CDR3 has 13 residues. CDR3 DNA sequence: TGTGCCAGTACTTCAGCGGGGGCCAACGTCCTGACTTTC. Translation gives CASTSAGANVLTF.

This clonotype was observed once. At one end, the junction sequence differs from germline, possibly due to a read error. The chain uses TRBV9 and TRBJ2-4; 7 bases line up with TRBD2. The CDR3 loop spans 16 amino acids. Germline V gene sequence: CDR1 SGDLS, CDR2 YYNGEE. The CDR3 loop reads CASSVDGRLAKNVQYF. In DNA, the CDR3 is TGTGCCAGCAGCGTAGACGGCAGACTAGCCAAAAACGTTCAGTACTTC.

This clonotype appeared a few times. CDR3 protein: CASSSWDRATYEQYF. CDR3 sequence (DNA): TGTGCCAGCAGCAGCTGGGACAGGGCGACCTACGAGCAGTACTTC. The V call is TRBV12-3 or TRBV12-4, the J call TRBJ2-7; 9 bases agree with TRBD1. V shed 6 bases and J 2 bases; nucleotides not matched to a gene: 8. This CDR3 has 15 residues.

This clonotype was seen a handful of times. The chain's CDR3 is CASSLGQGADQPQHF. Written as DNA, the CDR3 is TGTGCCAGCAGTTTGGGGCAGGGAGCGGATCAGCCCCAGCATTTT. The chain carries TRBV12-3 or TRBV12-4 and TRBJ1-5, with TRBD1 as a possible D gene (5 bases). The V end lost 3 bases, the J end lost 5 bases, and 14 bases lay between the germline ends. The CDR3 loop spans 15 amino acids.

V usage is TRBV4-1 and J usage is TRBJ2-2; 14 nucleotides agree with TRBD2. This CDR3 spans 20 amino acids. J lost 3 bases, V lost 0 bases, and 9 bases had no gene match. Per the germline V gene, CDR1 is MGHRA and CDR2 is YSYEKL. CDR3 region: CASSQDGDRGLAGDTGELFF. CDR3 nucleotide sequence: TGCGCCAGCAGCCAAGATGGCGACAGGGGACTAGCGGGAGACACCGGGGAGCTGTTTTTT.

This chain links TRBV5-1 with TRBJ2-5, with 8 nucleotides matching TRBD1. Germline assignment: CDR1 SGHRS and CDR2 YFSETQ. The J segment lost 2 bases and the V segment lost 3 bases, leaving 3 bases of the junction unmatched. The CDR3 has 14 amino acids. The chain's CDR3 is CASSSHRGQETQYF. CDR3 nucleotides: TGCGCCAGCAGCTCCCACAGGGGGCAAGAGACCCAGTACTTC.

The gene calls are TRBV6-5 and TRBJ2-1; 15 nucleotides align to TRBD2. The germline CDR1 and CDR2 sequences are MNHEY and SVGAGI. V was pared by 6 bases and J by 8 bases, with 5 bases of the junction left unmatched. The CDR3 runs to 15 residues. CDR3 loop: CASRFGLAGGDEQFF. As DNA, the CDR3 is TGTGCCAGCAGATTCGGACTAGCGGGAGGGGATGAGCAGTTCTTC.

Only a few counts were recorded for this clonotype. V usage is TRBV3-1 and J usage is TRBJ2-5; unclear D gene. The CDR3 has 16 amino acids. V gave up 7 bases and J gave up 2 bases, with 20 bases separating them. The germline CDR1 and CDR2 sequences are LGHDT and YNNKEL (reference sequence). Here the CDR3 reads CASTKTSGSRQETQYF. CDR3 DNA sequence: TGTGCCAGCACCAAGACGTCAGGCTCCCGACAAGAGACCCAGTACTTC.

CDR3 nucleotides: TGTGCCAGCAGTTTTAATAGCGGGGCTGTTTACGAGCAGTACTTC. The encoded protein is CASSFNSGAVYEQYF. The chain joins TRBV12-3 or TRBV12-4 to TRBJ2-7; 8 bases match TRBD2. This CDR3 is 15 amino acids long. V lost 3 bases, J lost 4 bases, and 8 bases stayed unmatched.

This clonotype was counted a few times. This chain joins TRBV9 and TRBJ2-1, with TRBD2 matching over 10 bases. The trim removed 3 bases at V and 5 bases at J, leaving 5 bases unmatched. The CDR3 has 15 residues. Germline CDR1 and CDR2: SGDLS and YYNGEE. The CDR3 spells CASSAPGTSDNEQFF. CDR3 in DNA: TGTGCCAGCAGCGCCCCCGGGACTAGCGACAATGAGCAGTTCTTC.

This clonotype turned up a few times. The chain joins TRBV30 to TRBJ2-1; D is perhaps TRBD2 (7 bases). The V and J ends lost 4 bases and 9 bases respectively, with 13 bases between them. This CDR3 spans 12 amino acids. Germline CDR1 GTSNPN, CDR2 SVGIG (reference sequence). CDR3 residues: CAWMRGPSEQFF. The CDR3 bases are TGTGCCTGGATGCGGGGGCCGAGTGAGCAGTTCTTC.